These 30 T cell receptor beta chains came from one sample sequenced in a study of technical replicates of blood from a few donors. Sequenced by immunoSEQ multiplex PCR; TCRdb stores in-frame clones only, minus some. The repertoire holds some 8,000 clones, under 90% seen once, with 12% in the top ten. The sequenced sample was PBMCs. The receptor set was obtained from a human donor in good health.

The chain employs TRBV28 and TRBJ1-5; D unclear. The V and J ends lost 6 bases and 4 bases respectively, with 10 bases between them. Germline assignment: CDR1 MDHEN and CDR2 SYDVKM. This CDR3 is 13 amino acids long. The CDR3: CASRPDKNQPQHF. The CDR3 bases are TGTGCCAGCAGGCCTGACAAGAATCAGCCCCAGCATTTT.

V usage is TRBV7-9 and J usage is TRBJ1-5; the D is unclear. This CDR3 region has 16 residues. The V end lost 5 bases, the J end lost 5 bases, and 19 bases lay between the germline ends. CDR1 and CDR2 from the germline V gene are SEHNR and FQNEAQ (reference sequence). The CDR3 DNA reads as TGTGCCAGCAGCCCAGGAGATACCTGGAGGGATCAGCCCCAGCATTTT. This sequence encodes CASSPGDTWRDQPQHF. Full variable domain (outside the CDR3, taken from reference TRBV7-9 and TRBJ1-5): DTGVSQNPRHKITKRGQNVTFRCDPISEHNRLYWYRQTLGQGPEFLTYFQNEAQLEKSRLLSDRFSAERPKGSFSTLEIQRTEQGDSAMYLCASSPGDTWRDQPQHFGDGTRLSIL.

This rearrangement joins TRBV29-1 to TRBJ2-1; 7 positions match TRBD2. V was pared by 3 bases and J by 14 bases, with 7 bases of the junction left unmatched. CDR1 SQVTM and CDR2 ANQGSEA come from the germline V gene. There are 11 residues in the CDR3. CDR3 sequence reads: CSVDWREREFF. The DNA for the CDR3 is TGCAGCGTTGATTGGCGGGAGAGGGAGTTCTTC.

This clone was picked up one time. This rearrangement joins TRBV5-1 to TRBJ2-7; 11 positions agree with TRBD2. The germline V gene encodes CDR1 SGHRS and CDR2 YFSETQ. The CDR3 is 13 amino acids. J was trimmed by 11 bases and V by 0 bases; bases with no gene match: 4. CDR3 in amino acids: CASSLETSGMKYF. CDR3 sequence (DNA): TGCGCCAGCAGCTTGGAGACTAGCGGGATGAAGTACTTC.

V and J are TRBV19 and TRBJ1-5, with 7 bases that match TRBD1. V lost 8 bases and J lost 0; bases outside the gene matches: 4. This CDR3 region has 14 residues. Germline values: CDR1 LNHDA, CDR2 SQIVND (reference sequence). CDR3 in DNA: TGTGCCAGTCGGGACAGATATAGCAATCAGCCCCAGCATTTT. This gives the protein CASRDRYSNQPQHF.

The gene calls are TRBV11-2 and TRBJ2-1; 8 nucleotides align to TRBD1. The CDR3 loop spans 14 amino acids. V shed 5 bases, J shed 9 bases, and the junction held 9 bases outside the gene matches. Per germline, CDR1 SGHAT and CDR2 FQNNGV. The CDR3 DNA reads TGTGCCAGCAGCCCGCGGACAGGGACGGGTGAGCAGTTCTTC. Translating gives CASSPRTGTGEQFF.

Written as DNA, the CDR3 is TGTGCCAGCAGCTTGGGGGGGGGCTATAGCAATCAGCCCCAGCATTTT. Translated: CASSLGGGYSNQPQHF. The genes are TRBV5-6 and TRBJ1-5; D possibly corresponds to TRBD1 (6 bases). Germline CDR1 is SGHDT and CDR2 is YYEEEE. This CDR3 has 16 residues. Trimming took off 0 bases at V and 0 bases at J, with 10 bases between the two ends.

This chain connects TRBV5-6 to TRBJ2-4; 8 bases are shared with TRBD1. Germline values: CDR1 SGHDT, CDR2 YYEEEE. CDR3 length: 13 residues. Trimming at V came to 4 bases and at J to 5 bases, leaving 2 bases not matched to a gene. The CDR3 DNA reads as TGTGCCAGCAGCGTGGACAGGGAAAACATTCAGTACTTC. Protein product: CASSVDRENIQYF.

The chain joins TRBV25-1 to TRBJ2-3; tentative D call: TRBD2 (5 bases). The V and J ends lost 2 bases and 3 bases respectively, with 12 bases between them. CDR1 and CDR2 from the germline V gene are MGHDK and SYGVNS. This CDR3 spans 15 amino acids. The CDR3 DNA sequence: TGTGCCAGCAGTGAAGGCGGGTCGGAGACAGATACGCAGTATTTT. It is translated as CASSEGGSETDTQYF.

The gene calls are TRBV30 and TRBJ2-5; D call uncertain. V lost 0 bases and J 5 bases, leaving 10 bases between the germline ends. Germline V gives CDR1 GTSNPN, CDR2 SVGIG (reference sequence). This CDR3 is built from 13 residues. CDR3 region: CAWSVLARETQYF. DNA for the CDR3: TGTGCCTGGAGTGTACTTGCACGGGAGACCCAGTACTTC.

The rearrangement joins TRBV19 to TRBJ1-1; D not certain. Per the germline V gene, CDR1 is LNHDA and CDR2 is SQIVND (reference sequence). The V end was cut by 4 bases, the J end by 7 bases, with 7 bases between. CDR3 length: 11 residues. The CDR3 loop is CASSKRSEAFF. The CDR3 DNA sequence: TGTGCCAGTAGTAAACGGAGTGAAGCTTTCTTT. Supplemented by reference TRBV19 and TRBJ1-1, the full variable domain reads DGGITQSPKYLFRKEGQNVTLSCEQNLNHDAMYWYRQDPGQGLRLIYYSQIVNDFQKGDIAEGYSVSREKKESFPLTVTSAQKNPTAFYLCASSKRSEAFFGQGTRLTVV.

The rearrangement joins TRBV10-2 to TRBJ2-7; TRBD1 matches 9 bases. CDR1 and CDR2 (germline): WSHSY, SAAADI. CDR3 length: 15 residues. V gave up 5 bases and J gave up 4 bases; unmatched junction bases: 9. CDR3 sequence (DNA): TGCGCCAGCAGTCTTACCGGGACAGGGTTATACGAGCAGTACTTC. Protein sequence: CASSLTGTGLYEQYF.

The gene calls are TRBV20-1 and TRBJ2-1; D is perhaps TRBD1 (8 bases). The CDR3 length is 11 residues. The germline V gene has CDR1 DFQATT and CDR2 SNEGSKA (reference sequence). Trimming left V 5 bases short and J 12 bases short, with 14 bases between. The CDR3 sequence is CSAHGGTGQFF. The CDR3 coding sequence is TGCAGTGCTCACGGGGGGACAGGGCAGTTCTTC.

The chain has TRBV10-3 and TRBJ1-2; 7 bases align to TRBD1. Germline loops: CDR1 ENHRY, CDR2 SYGVKD. CDR3 length: 13 amino acids. The J segment lost 4 bases and the V segment lost 4 bases, leaving 3 bases of the junction unmatched. The CDR3 region has the DNA TGTGCCATCAGTGGGGACAGAGGCTATGGCTACACCTTC. Amino acid sequence: CAISGDRGYGYTF.

This rearrangement joins TRBV5-1 to TRBJ2-5; D is perhaps TRBD1 (8 bases). Per germline, CDR1 SGHRS and CDR2 YFSETQ. V gave up 4 bases and J gave up 5 bases, with 15 bases separating them. The CDR3 is made up of 14 amino acids. The CDR3 nucleotides read TGCGCCAGCAGCCCGGACAGGGAGGGGGAGACCCAGTACTTC. Translating it yields CASSPDREGETQYF.

V and J are TRBV10-1 and TRBJ2-7; TRBD2 agrees at 7 bases. Germline CDR1 is WNHNN and CDR2 is SYGVQD (reference sequence). J lost 2 bases, V lost 8 bases, and 6 bases had no gene match. The CDR3 length is 13 residues. The CDR3 loop reads CASGSGTTYEQYF. Written as DNA, the CDR3 is TGCGCCAGCGGGAGCGGGACGACCTACGAGCAGTACTTC.

This clone was detected only once. The chain is built from TRBV5-1 and TRBJ2-1; perhaps TRBD1 as D (5 bases). The CDR3 has 16 amino acids. The germline V gene has CDR1 SGHRS and CDR2 YFSETQ. V dropped 0 bases and J dropped 7 bases, with 17 bases sitting between them. CDR3: CASSLAEQGPTNEQFF. DNA for the CDR3: TGCGCCAGCAGCTTGGCCGAGCAGGGTCCCACTAATGAGCAGTTCTTC. The full variable domain, in which reference TRBV5-1 and TRBJ2-1 provide the parts outside the CDR3, is KAGVTQTPRYLIKTRGQQVTLSCSPISGHRSVSWYQQTPGQGLQFLFEYFSETQRNKGNFPGRFSGRQFSNSRSEMNVSTLELGDSALYLCASSLAEQGPTNEQFFGPGTRLTVL.

V gene TRBV5-5 combines with J gene TRBJ1-4, with D unclear. Between the trimmed V and J ends, which lost 0 bases and 1 base, there was a span of 4 bases. The CDR3 contains 14 residues. Germline V gene sequence: CDR1 SGHKS, CDR2 YYEKEE (reference sequence). CDR3 amino acids: CASSLGQTNEKLFF. CDR3 nucleotides: TGTGCCAGCAGCTTGGGACAAACTAATGAAAAACTGTTTTTT.

The chain has TRBV7-4 and TRBJ2-7; 7 bases are shared with TRBD1. J was trimmed by 4 bases and V by 4 bases; bases with no gene match: 13. The CDR3 runs 16 residues. In germline, CDR1 is SGHVT, CDR2 SQSDAQ. In DNA, the CDR3 is TGTGCCAGCAGCTCTACAGGGACAGAGTCGATTTACGAGCAGTACTTC. The encoded protein is CASSSTGTESIYEQYF.

The chain joins TRBV29-1 to TRBJ2-4; 14 nucleotides line up with TRBD2. V was pared by 6 bases and J by 5 bases, with 9 bases of the junction left unmatched. The CDR3 consists of 16 residues. Per germline, CDR1 SQVTM and CDR2 ANQGSEA. DNA for the CDR3: TGCAGCGTGACAGGGACTAGCGGGAGCTCACAAAACATTCAGTACTTC. Translating gives CSVTGTSGSSQNIQYF.

The chain is built from TRBV5-1 and TRBJ2-7, with a tentative D call TRBD1 (6 bases). Trimming pared 3 bases from V and 1 base from J, leaving 14 bases between. This CDR3 contains 15 residues. Germline CDR1 is SGHRS and CDR2 is YFSETQ. CDR3 DNA: TGCGCCAGCAGCTCTGCGGAACAGGGATCCTACGAGCAGTACTTC. It yields the protein CASSSAEQGSYEQYF.

This chain connects TRBV6-5 to TRBJ2-4; perhaps TRBD1 as D (5 bases). CDR1 and CDR2 from the germline V gene are MNHEY and SVGAGI. The CDR3 length is 16 residues. Between the trimmed V and J ends, which lost 4 bases and 1 base, there was a span of 14 bases. The CDR3 DNA follows: TGTGCCAGCAGTTCTGACAGTTTTTCGGCCAAAAACATTCAGTACTTC. As protein: CASSSDSFSAKNIQYF.

The genes are TRBV5-1 and TRBJ1-4; D might be TRBD1 (6 bases). Germline CDR1 reads SGHRS; CDR2 reads YFSETQ. The CDR3 runs 16 residues. Trimming cost V 3 bases and J 2 bases, with 14 bases left between them. CDR3 region: CASSSRTALTNEKLFF. The CDR3 bases are TGCGCCAGCAGCTCACGGACAGCCCTGACTAATGAAAAACTGTTTTTT.

This clone was detected only a few times. The genes are TRBV6-5 and TRBJ1-1; D is undetermined. CDR3 size: 12 residues. CDR1 and CDR2 from the germline V gene are MNHEY and SVGAGI. V was cut by 6 bases and J by 8 bases, with 13 bases left in between. The chain's CDR3 is CASSLGGSEAFF. In DNA, the CDR3 is TGTGCCAGCAGCCTGGGCGGGTCAGAAGCTTTCTTT.

The chain carries TRBV28 and TRBJ1-5, with 10 nucleotides matching TRBD1. Per the germline V gene, CDR1 is MDHEN and CDR2 is SYDVKM. The CDR3 consists of 14 residues. V shed 4 bases, J shed 7 bases, and the junction held 4 bases outside the gene matches. The CDR3 is CASSSGQGDQPQHF. CDR3 DNA sequence: TGTGCCAGCAGTTCCGGACAGGGGGACCAGCCCCAGCATTTT. Complete variable domain (other parts from reference TRBV28 and TRBJ1-5): DVKVTQSSRYLVKRTGEKVFLECVQDMDHENMFWYRQDPGLGLRLIYFSYDVKMKEKGDIPEGYSVSREKKERFSLILESASTNQTSMYLCASSSGQGDQPQHFGDGTRLSIL.

The rearrangement joins TRBV7-2 to TRBJ2-1; 11 bases agree with TRBD2. V shed 5 bases and J 9 bases; nucleotides not matched to a gene: 6. CDR3 length: 14 residues. The germline gives CDR1 SGHTA, CDR2 FQGNSA. CDR3 DNA sequence: TGTGCCAGCAGCAAACTAGCGGGAGTTAGTGAGCAGTTCTTC. Its translation: CASSKLAGVSEQFF.

CDR3 sequence: CASSDLRHTDTQYF. DNA for the CDR3: TGTGCCAGCAGTGATCTGCGGCACACAGATACGCAGTATTTT. The chain employs TRBV6-1 and TRBJ2-3; D not certain. V was shortened by 3 bases and J by 2 bases, with 9 bases between the two germline ends. The germline CDR1 and CDR2 sequences are MNHNS and SASEGT. The CDR3 totals 14 residues.

The chain has TRBV27 and TRBJ2-2, with D possibly matching TRBD1 (6 bases). Between the trimmed V and J ends, which lost 6 bases and 4 bases, there was a span of 9 bases. Germline V gene data show CDR1 as MNHEY and CDR2 as SMNVEV (reference sequence). CDR3 length equals 13 residues. The CDR3 is CASRIGGTGELFF. The CDR3 region has the DNA TGTGCCAGCAGGATAGGGGGCACCGGGGAGCTGTTTTTT.

The V gene is TRBV25-1, the J gene TRBJ1-5, with TRBD1 matching 9 bases. Germline lookup yields CDR1 MGHDK and CDR2 SYGVNS. CDR3 length: 14 amino acids. V shed 4 bases, J shed 5 bases, and the junction held 3 bases outside the gene matches. The CDR3 region is CASSVQGADQPQHF. CDR3 nucleotide sequence: TGTGCCAGCAGTGTACAGGGGGCGGATCAGCCCCAGCATTTT.

This chain joins TRBV11-2 and TRBJ2-5; TRBD1 is a possible D gene (8 bases). The germline V gene encodes CDR1 SGHAT and CDR2 FQNNGV. The CDR3 covers 16 residues. V lost 6 bases to trimming and J lost 3 bases, with 20 bases between them. The CDR3 region is CASSPPSQGGKETQYF. Written as DNA, the CDR3 is TGTGCCAGCAGTCCACCCTCACAGGGGGGGAAAGAGACCCAGTACTTC.